A single sample gave rise to the 28 T cell receptor beta chains below, sequenced in a study of blood T cell repertoires in COVID-19. Produced via immunoSEQ multiplex PCR; TCRdb's table is partial and in-frame only. Here the sample spans roughly 290,000 clones, about nine tenths being singletons. What was sequenced was PBMCs or T cells enriched from blood (not recorded which). Source of these receptors: a woman between 35 and 50 years old who had recovered from COVID-19.

J is TRBJ1-4 and V is TRBV4-1; 12 bases are a match to TRBD1. The CDR3 sequence is 21 residues long. Germline V CDR1 and CDR2: MGHRA, YSYEKL. V dropped 3 bases and J dropped 4; count of bases not matched to a gene: 18. CDR3 sequence: CASSQPILRDRGRINNEKLFF. Here the CDR3 DNA reads TGCGCCAGCAGCCAGCCAATCCTTCGGGACAGGGGGCGAATCAATAATGAAAAACTGTTTTTT.

The rearrangement links TRBV7-8 to TRBJ2-3; D is possibly TRBD2 (5 bases). The ends were cut back, 2 bases at V and 4 bases at J, with 10 bases in the middle. Per the germline V gene, CDR1 is SGHVS and CDR2 is FQNEAQ. The CDR3 extends over 14 amino acids. CDR3 nucleotide sequence: TGTGCCAGCAGCTTATACGGGAAGGCAGATACGCAGTATTTT. Amino acids: CASSLYGKADTQYF.

The V and J genes are TRBV10-2 and TRBJ2-2; possibly TRBD1 for D (6 bases). Trimming left V 8 bases short and J 6 bases short, with 13 bases between. This CDR3 is 13 amino acids long. Looked up from germline, CDR1 is WSHSY and CDR2 is SAAADI. The CDR3 region has the DNA TGCGCCAGCGGAAGACAGGAATCCGGGGAGCTGTTTTTT. The encoded protein is CASGRQESGELFF.

The chain links TRBV4-1 to TRBJ2-1, with TRBD1 identical over 8 bases. CDR3 length: 15 amino acids. The germline CDR1 and CDR2 sequences are MGHRA and YSYEKL. Losses at the gene ends were 0 bases for V and 5 bases for J; bases not matched to a gene: 3. The DNA of the CDR3 is TGCGCCAGCAGCCAAGATTACAGGGGGAACAATGAGCAGTTCTTC. Its translation is CASSQDYRGNNEQFF.

This sequence joins TRBV24-1 and TRBJ1-5; 9 nucleotides align to TRBD1. The CDR3 runs to 19 residues. Germline V gene sequence: CDR1 KGHDR, CDR2 SFDVKD. With 4 bases clipped from V and 0 bases from J, the junction kept 12 bases outside the gene matches. This CDR3 is CATSDRGQGPPYSNQPQHF. The CDR3 DNA sequence: TGTGCCACCAGTGACCGCGGACAGGGGCCCCCTTATAGCAATCAGCCCCAGCATTTT.

The chain employs TRBV21-1 and TRBJ1-1; TRBD1 was called by the table and not checked on the DNA. TRBV21-1 is flagged as a pseudogene. The CDR3 has 13 residues. The CDR3 loop reads CASSTPGVTEAFF. The CDR3 coding sequence is TGTGCCAGCAGCACTCCAGGGGTAACTGAAGCTTTCTTT.

The chain joins TRBV5-1 to TRBJ2-2; TRBD1 is a possible D gene (6 bases). Trimming stripped 4 bases from V and 1 base from J, with 11 bases between. Germline CDR1 is SGHRS and CDR2 is YFSETQ. The CDR3 is 15 residues long. The CDR3 is CASSPGHMNTGELFF. CDR3 nucleotide sequence: TGCGCCAGCAGCCCGGGACACATGAACACCGGGGAGCTGTTTTTT.

Concerning this clone: Other DNA sequences in the same sample also yield this CDR3. V gene TRBV5-1 combines with J gene TRBJ2-7, with TRBD1 matching 11 bases. Germline V lookup: CDR1 SGHRS, CDR2 YFSETQ. This CDR3 spans 14 amino acids. J lost 3 bases, V lost 3 bases, and 2 bases had no gene match. The DNA of the CDR3 is TGCGCCAGCAGCTCCGGGACAGGGGGCTACGAGCAGTACTTC. Its protein is CASSSGTGGYEQYF.

V usage is TRBV15 and J usage is TRBJ1-4; tentatively, D is TRBD1 (6 bases). CDR1 and CDR2 from the germline V gene are LNHNV and YYDKDF (reference sequence). The CDR3 spans 13 residues. V lost 3 bases, J lost 5 bases, and 7 bases lay in between. This CDR3 is CATSRDRNEKLFF. Written as DNA, the CDR3 is TGTGCCACCAGCAGGGACAGAAATGAAAAACTGTTTTTT.

This CDR3 is CAWSVRDTYSNQPQHF. The CDR3 DNA reads TGTGCCTGGAGTGTACGGGACACCTATAGCAATCAGCCCCAGCATTTT. V usage is TRBV30 and J usage is TRBJ1-5, with D perhaps matching TRBD1 (6 bases). V lost 0 bases and J 0 bases, leaving 12 bases between the germline ends. The CDR3 consists of 16 residues. The germline V gene has CDR1 GTSNPN and CDR2 SVGIG (reference sequence).

This clone was recorded once. The rearrangement uses TRBV7-6 and TRBJ1-6; TRBD1 matches 8 bases. CDR1 and CDR2 from the germline V gene are SGHVS and FNYEAQ. This CDR3 is built from 15 residues. The V gene end was trimmed by 4 bases and the J gene end by 9 bases; junction bases not matched to a gene: 8. The CDR3 DNA sequence: TGTGCCAGCAGCTCGGGACAGGCGAAATCTTCACCCCTCCACTTT. Translated: CASSSGQAKSSPLHF.

This chain joins TRBV5-5 and TRBJ2-7; D may be TRBD1 (6 bases). Germline V gene lookup returns CDR1 SGHKS and CDR2 YYEKEE (reference sequence). V was pared by 4 bases and J by 5 bases, with 10 bases between. This CDR3 is built from 12 residues. CDR3 sequence: CASSARGNEQYF. CDR3 sequence (DNA): TGTGCCAGCAGCGCGAGGGGGAACGAGCAGTACTTC.

CDR3 amino acids: CAWTEDGTYSPLHF. CDR3 nucleotide sequence: TGTGCCTGGACTGAGGACGGGACATATTCACCCCTCCACTTT. The J gene is TRBJ1-6, the V gene TRBV30; D is perhaps TRBD1 (6 bases). Between the trimmed V and J ends, which lost 4 bases and 8 bases, there was a span of 15 bases. The germline V gene has CDR1 GTSNPN and CDR2 SVGIG (reference sequence). The CDR3 covers 14 residues.

The chain combines TRBV18 with TRBJ1-2; maybe TRBD1 (6 bases). This CDR3 region has 14 residues. The germline V gene encodes CDR1 KGHSH and CDR2 LQKENI. The germline V and J ends were trimmed by 0 bases and 4 bases, with 9 bases remaining between them. The CDR3 DNA follows: TGTGCCAGCTCACCACCGTCAGGGGCCTATGGCTACACCTTC. The encoded protein is CASSPPSGAYGYTF.

The rearrangement uses TRBV4-2 and TRBJ2-3; 7 positions agree with TRBD2. This CDR3 contains 17 residues. Losses at the gene ends were 0 bases for V and 1 base for J; bases not matched to a gene: 7. Looked up from germline, CDR1 is LGHNA and CDR2 is YNFKEQ. CDR3 coding DNA: TGTGCCAGCAGCCAAGATGGGGCTAGCGGCCGCACAGATACGCAGTATTTT. It codes for CASSQDGASGRTDTQYF.

This sequence joins TRBV5-1 and TRBJ2-7; 13 bases agree with TRBD2. The CDR3 loop spans 16 amino acids. CDR1 is SGHRS, CDR2 YFSETQ, per germline. The J segment lost 2 bases and the V segment lost 4 bases, leaving 6 bases of the junction unmatched. This CDR3 is CASSRTSGGTPYEQYF. CDR3 nucleotides: TGCGCCAGCAGCCGGACTAGCGGGGGTACCCCCTACGAGCAGTACTTC.

The chain carries TRBV30 and TRBJ1-1; TRBD1 matches at 9 bases. The CDR3 totals 14 residues. The V gene's germline CDR1 is GTSNPN and CDR2 SVGIG (reference sequence). The V gene end was trimmed by 3 bases and the J gene end by 1 base; junction bases not matched to a gene: 3. The CDR3 coding sequence is TGTGCCTGGAGGACAGGGGGGAGGAACACTGAAGCTTTCTTT. Amino acids: CAWRTGGRNTEAFF.

The chain couples TRBV7-2 to TRBJ1-5; the match to TRBD1 covers 7 bases. The CDR3 length is 17 residues. The V segment lost 1 base and the J segment 1 base; nucleotides outside the gene matches: 7. Germline loops: CDR1 SGHTA, CDR2 FQGNSA. The CDR3 region has the DNA TGTGCCAGCAGCTTAGAATGGGCAGGGGGAAGCAATCAGCCCCAGCATTTT. Its translation is CASSLEWAGGSNQPQHF.

The CDR3: CASSRKFSPHEQYF. For the CDR3, the DNA is TGTGCCAGCAGCAGAAAATTTAGCCCCCACGAGCAGTACTTC. The chain employs TRBV7-9 and TRBJ2-7; no firm D call. V was clipped by 5 bases and J by 5 bases, with 16 bases between them. Germline CDR1 SEHNR, CDR2 FQNEAQ (reference sequence). The CDR3 extends over 14 amino acids.

In DNA form, the CDR3 reads TGCGCCAGCAGCTCGGGGGAGGTCAATCAGCCCCAGCATTTT. Protein sequence: CASSSGEVNQPQHF. This chain uses TRBV5-1 with TRBJ1-5; the D gene is possibly TRBD1 (5 bases). The CDR3 has 14 amino acids. Germline lookup yields CDR1 SGHRS and CDR2 YFSETQ. The V end lost 3 bases, the J end lost 3 bases, and 10 bases lay between the germline ends.

This chain links TRBV19 with TRBJ1-5; 9 bases match TRBD1. The CDR3 is made up of 17 amino acids. CDR1 LNHDA and CDR2 SQIVND come from the germline V gene (reference sequence). The V segment lost 2 bases and the J segment 0 bases; nucleotides outside the gene matches: 5. CDR3 coding DNA: TGTGCCAGTAGTATACTAAACAGGGGGCCTAGCAATCAGCCCCAGCATTTT. As protein: CASSILNRGPSNQPQHF.

The chain couples TRBV7-9 to TRBJ2-7, with D tentatively TRBD1 (5 bases). Per the germline V gene, CDR1 is SEHNR and CDR2 is FQNEAQ (reference sequence). The ends were cut back, 5 bases at V and 2 bases at J, with 13 bases in the middle. This CDR3 has 14 residues. CDR3 region: CASSRADNPYEQYF. The CDR3 coding sequence is TGTGCCAGCAGCAGGGCGGACAACCCCTACGAGCAGTACTTC.

The CDR3 DNA sequence: TGTGCCAGCAGCCATGAAGACGCAGGTAGCTATGGCTACACCTTC. This codes for CASSHEDAGSYGYTF. The J gene is TRBJ1-2, the V gene TRBV2; no firm D call. V was cut by 6 bases and J by 4 bases, with 18 bases left in between. Per germline, CDR1 SNHLY and CDR2 FYNNEI. The CDR3 consists of 15 residues.

This chain connects TRBV23-1 to TRBJ2-2, with D possibly matching TRBD2 (6 bases). TRBV23-1 is known as an ORF, though its function is uncertain. V dropped 0 bases and J dropped 0 bases, with 14 bases sitting between them. The CDR3 has 18 residues. The CDR3 DNA follows: TGCGCCAGCAGTCAATCTACGTTTAAGCGGGCGAACACCGGGGAGCTGTTTTTT. Protein sequence: CASSQSTFKRANTGELFF.

The V call is TRBV5-4, the J call TRBJ2-1; maybe TRBD1 (6 bases). Per the germline V gene, CDR1 is SGHNT and CDR2 is YYREEE (reference sequence). With 8 bases removed from V and 3 bases from J, the gap between germline ends came to 12 bases. This CDR3 has 13 residues. DNA of the CDR3: TGTGCCAGTCGACAGGTCGACTACAATGAGCAGTTCTTC. It is translated as CASRQVDYNEQFF.

This sequence joins TRBV2 and TRBJ2-1; D is possibly TRBD2 (6 bases). V dropped 2 bases and J dropped 12 bases, with 14 bases sitting between them. The CDR3 extends over 13 amino acids. Germline V lookup: CDR1 SNHLY, CDR2 FYNNEI. The CDR3 is CASSELNYGRQFF. The CDR3 DNA is TGTGCCAGCAGTGAATTAAACTACGGGAGGCAGTTCTTC.

The chain joins TRBV3-1 (or the pseudogene TRBV3-2) to TRBJ1-2; 7 bases match TRBD1. CDR3 length: 17 amino acids. Trimming removed 1 base from V and 4 bases from J; junction bases left unmatched: 12. The germline V gene encodes CDR1 LGHDT and CDR2 YNNKEL (reference sequence). CDR3 sequence: CASSQAGQRTTGYGYTF. The DNA of the CDR3 is TGTGCCAGCAGCCAAGCGGGACAGAGAACGACTGGCTATGGCTACACCTTC.

The chain combines TRBV19 with TRBJ2-7, with 8 bases aligning to TRBD1. The CDR3 has 17 residues. V trimming: 5 bases; J trimming: 1 base; junction bases outside the gene matches: 13. Germline V lookup: CDR1 LNHDA, CDR2 SQIVND (reference sequence). CDR3 sequence (DNA): TGTGCCAGTAGTCCCAGTTGGGGCCAGGGGGCTTCCTACGAGCAGTACTTC. Amino acid sequence: CASSPSWGQGASYEQYF.